This T cell receptor (beta chain) appears in the sequencing data of a study of T cells after yellow fever vaccination. This clonotype was counted ten times or more. Antigen unknown. Synthesis of TCR cDNA relied on 5'RACE template switching, which attached a universal primer site and UMIs. One entry per CDR3 protein, called by TCRdb with MiXCR from the 5' RACE reads. The table includes 200,000 to 300,000 distinct CDR3 sequences, around 6.7% detected once. General observations from the study: Across the CD4 and CD8 compartments, a small share of clonotypes was present in both. Abundant bulk-population clonotypes could contaminate the FACS-sorted repertoires.

V dropped 3 bases and J dropped 1; count of bases not matched to a gene: 11. This CDR3 comprises 20 residues. Germline V CDR1 and CDR2: SGHAT, FQDESV (reference sequence). The V and J genes are TRBV11-1 and TRBJ2-3; 15 positions match TRBD2. Material: CD4+ T cells sorted from PBMCs, obtained on the day of the yellow fever booster vaccination. This clonotype was obtained from a man aged 25-45 years who received the YFV17D yellow fever vaccine. CDR3 DNA: TGTGCCAGCAGCTTGTCTCTTGGACTAGCGGGAGGGCTACGCACAGATACGCAGTATTTT. It encodes CASSLSLGLAGGLRTDTQYF.